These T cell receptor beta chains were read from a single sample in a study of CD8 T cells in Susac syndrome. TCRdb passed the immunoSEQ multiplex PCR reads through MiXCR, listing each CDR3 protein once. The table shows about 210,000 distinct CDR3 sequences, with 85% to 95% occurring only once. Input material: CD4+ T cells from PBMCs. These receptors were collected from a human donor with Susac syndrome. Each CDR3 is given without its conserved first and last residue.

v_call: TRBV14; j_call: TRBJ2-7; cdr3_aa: ASSQDIGPGNGKTYEQY
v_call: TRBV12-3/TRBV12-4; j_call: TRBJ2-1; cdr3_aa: ASSLAGSSGGQSRF
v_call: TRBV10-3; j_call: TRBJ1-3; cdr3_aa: AISSPSGNTIY
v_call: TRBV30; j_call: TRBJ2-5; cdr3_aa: AWSVSRPQETQY
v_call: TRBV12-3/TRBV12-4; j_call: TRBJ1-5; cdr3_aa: ASSFSAVNQPQH
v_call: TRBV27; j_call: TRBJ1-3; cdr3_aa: ASGDRGAGNTIY
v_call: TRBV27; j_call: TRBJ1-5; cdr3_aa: ASSRRTGGEGNQPQH
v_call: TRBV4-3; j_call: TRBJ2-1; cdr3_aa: ASSRGLAGNNEQF
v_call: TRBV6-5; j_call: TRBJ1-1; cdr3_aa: ASSYSFGADTEAF
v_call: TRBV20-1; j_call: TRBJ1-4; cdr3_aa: SARDEGEKLF
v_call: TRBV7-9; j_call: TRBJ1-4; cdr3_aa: ASRLTGPAEKLF
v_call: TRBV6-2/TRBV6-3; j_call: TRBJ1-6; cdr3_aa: ASSRPNSPLH
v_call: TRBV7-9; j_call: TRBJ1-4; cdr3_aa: ASSLGVGGTNEKLF
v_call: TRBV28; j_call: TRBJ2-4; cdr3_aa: ASSPADRLNIQY
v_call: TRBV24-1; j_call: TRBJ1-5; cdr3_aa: ATSDGDRGQPQH